This T cell receptor beta chain was captured in a study of shared clonotypes between healthy human individuals. Study-wide findings and caveats: Across subsets, estimated richness was generally greater for naive than for memory populations.

Worth noting for this clone: The antigen is undetermined.

Germline CDR1 and CDR2: SGHNT and YYREEE (reference sequence). There are 15 residues in the CDR3. J was trimmed by 7 bases and V by 0 bases; bases with no gene match: 5. The repertoire was sequenced with immunoSEQ multiplex PCR; TCRdb's copy has only in-frame clones and lacks some. This table has about 1.1 million clones, about 72% appearing once. The TCR sequence derives from a man between 18 and 29 years old in good health. Some clones in this sample may be carry-over from other donors' samples. V usage is TRBV5-4 and J usage is TRBJ2-2; 8 bases align to TRBD2. Input material: memory CD4+ T cells from PBMCs. As to subset: CD45RA-negative fraction. The DNA for the CDR3 is TGTGCCAGCAGCTTGGTTGGGACTAGGGTCGGGGAGCTGTTTTTT. This encodes CASSLVGTRVGELFF.